The rows below give T cell receptor beta chains drawn from one sample of a study of post-analysis software for immune sequencing data. TCRdb reprocessed the PCR reads with MiXCR, giving one entry per CDR3 protein. The sample carries fewer than 850,000 distinct CDR3 sequences, 25% to 30% recorded once. The sequenced material came from blood. The source of these receptors is a girl aged 10-17 years with multiple sclerosis. Both conserved end residues are part of each CDR3.

v_gene	j_gene	CDR3aa
TRBV20-1	TRBJ1-4	CSALNRAFNEKLFF
TRBV20-1	TRBJ2-1	CSATGTSDYNEQFF
TRBV20-1	TRBJ2-7	CSARGDYAGENSYEQYF
TRBV7-2	TRBJ1-4	CASSLDPGSEKLFF
TRBV27	TRBJ2-1	CASSLQSSAPSYNEQFF
TRBV20-1	TRBJ2-5	CSAPLVGRARETQYF
TRBV27	TRBJ1-2	CASSFTGLSSYGYTF
TRBV29-1	TRBJ2-5	CSVEPVVQRTQYF
TRBV20-1	TRBJ1-5	CSALRGNQPQHF
TRBV2	TRBJ2-7	CASSEEGLNTYEQYF
TRBV5-1	TRBJ2-1	CASSPGLMRNEQFF
TRBV9	TRBJ2-6	CASAEGAGANVLTF
TRBV28	TRBJ2-7	CAGSLGGETYEQYF
TRBV6-5	TRBJ2-3	CASSSTSGGIRDTQYF
TRBV6-5	TRBJ1-2	CASSPFGGPNYGYTF
TRBV5-1	TRBJ2-7	CASSSGPSRSYEQYF
TRBV9	TRBJ1-4	CASSAGTEPNEKLFF
TRBV24-1	TRBJ2-6	CATASGANVLTF
TRBV2	TRBJ2-1	CASSERLDNEQFF
TRBV9	TRBJ2-5	CASSDSEAGRETQYF
TRBV20-1	TRBJ2-1	CSASPGAGGSDEQFF
TRBV7-9	TRBJ2-5	CASTIPLSGGQETQYF
TRBV10-3	TRBJ1-5	CAISETVGLQPQHF
TRBV29-1	TRBJ1-2	CSVFQSGGYTF
TRBV4-3	TRBJ1-1	CASSQDFPGVRTEAFF
TRBV4-3	TRBJ2-7	CASSQDSVSGGARGEQYF
TRBV20-1	TRBJ2-7	CSARNRDLPSYEQYF
TRBV5-4	TRBJ2-1	CASSGRASGRANEQFF
TRBV5-1	TRBJ2-5	CASSLSGLSETQYF
TRBV20-1	TRBJ2-1	CSARSPGDNEQFF
TRBV5-1	TRBJ2-1	CASSLGAGGSSYNEQFF
TRBV20-1	TRBJ2-7	CSAREIQQYF
TRBV5-5	TRBJ2-7	CASTRPGSSYEQYF
TRBV5-1	TRBJ2-1	CASSLPGIVGNEQFF
TRBV24-1	TRBJ2-1	CATSDLRQGDRVEQFF
TRBV6-5	TRBJ2-7	CASSRTGTAYEQYF
TRBV20-1	TRBJ2-2	CSARNPGESRLFF
TRBV9	TRBJ2-3	CASSVPSGGYTDTQYF
TRBV10-3	TRBJ1-1	CAISGYYEAFF
TRBV11-3	TRBJ1-2	CASSHTGGRGYTF
TRBV7-8	TRBJ2-2	CASSFSRDSSTGELFF
TRBV5-1	TRBJ2-3	CASSLDPRTDTQYF
TRBV11-2	TRBJ2-6	CASSFGRGQEGNVLTF
TRBV7-2	TRBJ1-2	CASRTRTGGADYGYTF
TRBV5-1	TRBJ1-1	CASSLGPSYLGTMNTEAFF